The entry below describes one T cell receptor beta chain. This clone's antigen is unknown. No much larger clone exists at a distance of one base, and base qualities are not known. These data come from a study of cytomegalovirus exposure and HLA in healthy donors (dated by TCRdb to 2015 to 2018). Turning to the overall study: An earlier analysis of approximately 640 of the donors reported about 250 Gb of sequence data and about 100 million unique TCR beta sequences from roughly 200 million T cells. Because of strong linkage in the cohort, a few DR-DQ haplotypes were treated as single units for association and clustering. In a later analysis, previously published TCR beta repertoires from fewer than 750 donors were re-analyzed and high-resolution HLA genotyping was added so that TCR occurrence patterns could be studied. The study combined high-throughput TCR immunosequencing, statistical association of individual TCRs with disease status, and machine learning to predict cytomegalovirus infection status. To decide whether each TCR beta V gene segment behaved as functional or pseudogenic, an earlier analysis of 587 of the donors relied on high-throughput TCR beta sequencing. All discovery cohort repertoires had been generated on a single sequencing platform. Typing coverage varied by locus: roughly 620-640 donors for A, B, C, DRB1 and DQB1; some 520 for DQA1; over 600 for DPA1; around 450 for DPB1. An early release that covered some 640 HLA-typed donors contained around 300 gigabases of sequencing data and about 84 million unique TCR sequences. Using immunosequencing, the study profiled T cell repertoires from 550 to 750 subjects and related those repertoires to cytomegalovirus serostatus. The genetic ancestry cluster associated with self-reported Caucasian donors included 81% of the approximately 400 genotyped donors. Rather than using new phenotypic data, the later analysis identified candidate immune exposures from TCR beta sequences and from how often those sequences occurred across donors. The study aimed to test whether signatures of past pathogen exposure could be identified by cataloging public T cell receptors. In a later genetic analysis, genome-wide SNP genotypes for about 65% of the roughly 670 donors were used, and that subset was treated as a discovery cohort. Across approximately 400 genotyped donors of the cohort, an average of roughly 250,000 unique TCR beta nucleotide sequences per donor were sequenced, and 15% to 20% of those sequences were non-productive. HLA typing covered class I and class II loci at four-digit resolution. Alongside the repertoire data, information on donor age, sex, ethnicity and CMV serostatus was compiled. In addition to the first cohort of 500 to 850 subjects, a separate validation cohort of approximately 130 different subjects was used. The investigation overall reported the following: In a later analysis, most CMV-associated TCR beta chains were found to appear HLA-restricted, with HLA associations seemingly driven largely by CMV exposure. According to a later analysis, TCR association rates differed among HLA loci, with DRB1 alleles showing the most associated TCRs and HLA-C alleles showing the fewest. A later genetic analysis associated a missense DCLRE1C variant with V-gene and J-gene trimming of TCR beta chains, and an independent cohort replicated the association. HLA typing was unavailable for some donors at each locus, so association tests used only the typed subset. Across donors, most TCR sequences were observed very rarely, whereas some public TCRs were present in many individuals. Correlated functional status among segregating V segments might be attributable to linkage disequilibrium, but an unknown experimental factor could not be ruled out. Three of the identified cytomegalovirus-associated TCR beta chains were confirmed in vitro to be specific for cytomegalovirus antigens. Specific HLA alleles were associated with over 15,000 TCR beta sequences at a false discovery rate of 0.05 in a later analysis. In an earlier analysis of roughly 560 of the donors, most TCR beta V segments were observed in productive rearrangements about 90% or about 30% of the time, broadly matching IMGT annotations. A later analysis reported that several top co-occurrence clusters appeared linked to parvovirus B19, influenza, CMV and Epstein-Barr virus. Immune exposure information for the cohort was limited to CMV serostatus. Cytomegalovirus status was reported to be diagnosed by the classifier with high specificity and sensitivity in both the original and validation cohorts. Seventeen rarely observed V segments, including chromosome 9 orphons, were excluded from the earlier analysis of approximately 500 of the donors because counts were too low. In the study, 150 to 200 TCR beta chains were listed as associated with cytomegalovirus. A further reported finding was that TCR beta sequences accurately predicted the HLA-A and HLA-B alleles for most subjects in the first cohort. When HLA alleles, especially DR and DQ, strongly co-occurred, attributing TCR associations to individual alleles was difficult. In a later analysis, HLA-associated TCR beta chains showed more clonal expansion and lower generation probabilities than non-associated chains that were equally common. According to the authors, the approach could potentially be generalized to other disease states and immunological phenotypes. Presence/absence analyses assumed roughly uniform sequencing depth across donors, an assumption that may not hold. Only TCR beta chains were sequenced in this cohort, and the absence of alpha or paired-chain data limited detectable features. A later genetic analysis reported fewer N-insertions in productive TCRs among donors in an Asian-associated ancestry cluster than the roughly 700-donor mean. A group of highly shared sequence variants was considered likely to be a technical artifact of the sequencing pipeline.

The cohort was made up of approximately 670 healthy bone marrow donors. At the time of sampling, all cohort members were nominally healthy, though unrecorded immune exposures were likely present. The donor was CMV seronegative and belonged to the group of 320 or so seronegative cohort members. Each donor provided a peripheral blood sample, and peripheral blood mononuclear cells were used for TCR beta sequencing. The Qiagen DNeasy Blood Extraction Kit was used to extract genomic DNA from the blood cell samples. The library was produced with the immunoSEQ multiplex PCR assay. For the multiplex PCR, a mixture combining 60 forward primers for TCR Vbeta segments and 13 reverse primers for TCR Jbeta segments was used. A multiplex PCR assay on genomic DNA amplified the CDR3 region of rearranged TCR beta genes. The amplified TCR beta libraries were sequenced on the Illumina HiSeq System as 87-base-pair reads. In the authors' own workflow: Across the 640 or so repertoires, a later analysis counted roughly 84 million unique TCR beta chains, 9.5 million to 13 million of which were shared by at least two donors. Raw reads were error-corrected and collapsed into unique sequences by a nearest-neighbor algorithm in which closely related sequences were merged to remove PCR and sequencing errors. V, D and J gene segments were assigned by aligning CDR3 sequences to IMGT reference sequences. Each retained sequence needed at least a six-nucleotide match to both a V gene segment and a J gene segment. A rearrangement counted as productive if the CDR3 had no stop codons and remained in frame with V and J, and every other rearrangement counted as non-productive. Following IMGT convention, CDR3 was defined as the stretch from the second conserved V-encoded cysteine to the conserved J-encoded phenylalanine. In an earlier analysis of approximately 500 of the donors, sequences lacking an unambiguous match to a single V gene segment were excluded. In an earlier analysis of approximately 610 of the donors, V segments were called functional above 56.7% productive rearrangements and were called segregating when the between-donor standard deviation exceeded 5%. A statistical classification framework was built for diagnosing cytomegalovirus status from the catalog of TCR beta chain sequences. A later analysis assigned V and J genes by comparing TCR nucleotide sequences with IMGT/GENE-DB human TR gene sequences. In a later analysis, CDR3 sequences and most-parsimonious VDJ recombination scenarios were assigned using the TCRdist pipeline. A later analysis defined each TCR beta chain by its CDR3 amino acid sequence plus V-gene family, and excluded reads lacking a unique V-gene family. In a later analysis, nearly 600 highly shared, low-generation-probability nucleotide sequences were removed to address suspected cross-contamination and a sequencing artifact. In a later analysis, a clonal expansion index was calculated for each public chain from normalized within-repertoire ranks of inferred template counts. A later analysis computed generation probabilities with a VDJ recombination model fitted to out-of-frame rearrangements, and checked the results against IGoR. In a later analysis, hypergeometric tests were used to score TCR-TCR, TCR-HLA and TCR-CMV co-occurrence, with a repertoire-size bias correction applied to TCR pairs. To estimate false discovery rates, a later analysis permuted the HLA or CMV assignments 20 times. In a later analysis, co-occurring TCRs were grouped using DBSCAN, and TCRdist sequence similarity was added for clustering within HLA-allele-positive subsets. Repertoires with fewer than 30,000 or more than 120,000 public chains were left out of co-occurrence clustering, as were five repertoires with anomalous nucleotide sharing. TCRdb carries this immuneACCESS record with in-frame sequences only. Its versions omit some clonotypes, under half of them owing to an unresolved V gene in the studies checked, with the rest unexplained. That table furnishes V, J and clone size, whereas the DNA furnished D and trimming. The sample table holds roughly 150,000 clones, of which about three quarters were seen once. Together, the top ten hold 1.6% of the sample.

Sequencing was performed on PBMCs. This sequence was found in a woman aged 30 to 39 in good health and CMV-seronegative.

The CDR3 sequence is CASILGQGTYGYTF. The DNA is TGTGCCAGCATTCTGGGACAGGGGACCTATGGCTACACCTTC. The chain employs TRBV6-6 and TRBJ1-2, with 10 bases matching TRBD1. The CDR3 has 14 amino acids, counting the end cysteine and phenylalanine. Only CDR3 DNA is held: 42 bases, read in frame from base 1. CDR1 and CDR2, looked up from the germline V gene (reference sequence), are MNHNY and SVGAGI. V is cut back by 7 bases and J by 4 bases, with 6 bases in the junction unmatched.